The present T cell receptor beta chain was sequenced within a study of shared clonotypes between healthy human individuals. Naive-designated CD8 cells lacked CD45RO, were positively enriched for CCR7, and omitted terminally differentiated effector memory CD45RA+ cells. Libraries were prepared by immunoSEQ multiplex PCR; TCRdb keeps only in-frame clonotypes and omits some of them. The sample lists 760,000 or so clones; 96% were seen once. The sequenced material came from naive CD8+ T cells sorted from blood. The TCR originated in a man aged 25 to 40 in good health.

The CDR3 DNA is TGTGCCATCCTCCGAATGAACACTGAAGCTTTCTTT. The encoded protein is CAILRMNTEAFF. V gene TRBV7-2 combines with J gene TRBJ1-1; the D is unclear. CDR3 length: 12 amino acids. V was trimmed by 10 bases and J by 0 bases, leaving 9 bases between them. CDR1 and CDR2 (germline): SGHTA, FQGNSA.